This paragraph covers one T cell receptor beta chain sequence. Those enrolled, adults aged roughly 18 to 95 years, came from around 25 US areas. Each participant's cohort was designated according to participant-reported clinical history. The source of the sample is a study of blood T cell repertoires in COVID-19. Whole-study context: The United States, Italy and Spain supplied acute and convalescent COVID-19 samples. In each case, the material was cDNA or gDNA derived from T cells, B-cell-depleted T cells, or PBMCs.

Clones were sequenced by immunoSEQ multiplex PCR, and TCRdb holds only the in-frame ones, with some missing. Here the sample spans fewer than 350,000 clones, approximately 83% being singletons. The CDR3 extends over 14 amino acids. Germline CDR1 is SGHVS and CDR2 is FQNEAQ. V gave up 1 base and J gave up 7 bases, with 13 bases separating them. The source is a woman between 35 and 50 years old with acute COVID-19. Sequencing was done on a sample of PBMCs or T cells enriched from blood (not recorded which). The chain uses TRBV7-8 and TRBJ1-1, with TRBD1 as a possible D gene (5 bases). The CDR3 DNA sequence: TGTGCCAGCAGCTTAGTCGTCCAGGGCTATGAAGCTTTCTTT. Its protein product is CASSLVVQGYEAFF.